Here is one T cell receptor (beta chain) with its context. Its antigen remains unknown. These data originate in a study of graft-versus-host responses after intestinal transplantation. The CDR3 is 13 residues long. The junction had 9 bases not matched to a gene; V was cut back by 6 bases and J by 8 bases. From germline, CDR1 is MNHNY and CDR2 SVGAGI (reference sequence). Some clones are missing from TCRdb's copy, which holds only in-frame ones; the method was immunoSEQ multiplex PCR. The table lists tens of thousands of clones, about nine tenths of them singletons, with over 0.08% in the top ten. This chain uses TRBV6-6 with TRBJ1-2, with TRBD1 matching over 7 bases. The sample here was unstimulated CD4+ T cells sorted from spleen or lymph node cells, taken before intestinal transplant. The TCR comes from a human donor who received an intestinal transplant. CDR3 in DNA: TGTGCCAGCAGCCTGGGACAGTCTTTGGGCTACACCTTC. It translates to CASSLGQSLGYTF.